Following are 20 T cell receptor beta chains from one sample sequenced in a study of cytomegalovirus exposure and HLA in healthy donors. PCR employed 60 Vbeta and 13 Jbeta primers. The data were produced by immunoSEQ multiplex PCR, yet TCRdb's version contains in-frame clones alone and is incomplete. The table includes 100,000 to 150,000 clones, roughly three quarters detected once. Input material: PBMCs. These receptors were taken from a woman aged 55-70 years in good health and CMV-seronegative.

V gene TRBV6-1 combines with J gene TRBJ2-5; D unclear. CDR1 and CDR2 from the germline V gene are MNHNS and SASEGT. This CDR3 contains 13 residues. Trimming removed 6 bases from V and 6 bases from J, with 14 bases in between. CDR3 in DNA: TGTGCCAGCAGAGACCCCCATGGGCAGACCCAGTACTTC. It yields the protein CASRDPHGQTQYF.

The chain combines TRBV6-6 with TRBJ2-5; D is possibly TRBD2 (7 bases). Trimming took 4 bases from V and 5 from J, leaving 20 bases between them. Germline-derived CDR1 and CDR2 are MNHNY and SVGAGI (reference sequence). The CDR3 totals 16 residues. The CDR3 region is CASSSKGGGRVETQYF. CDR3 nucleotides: TGTGCCAGCAGTTCCAAGGGGGGAGGGAGGGTCGAGACCCAGTACTTC.

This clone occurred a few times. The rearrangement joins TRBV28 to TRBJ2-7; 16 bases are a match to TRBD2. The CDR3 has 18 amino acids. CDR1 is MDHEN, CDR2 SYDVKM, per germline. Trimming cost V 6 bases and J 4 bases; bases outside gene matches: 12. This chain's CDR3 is CASRGRPGLAGGPYEQYF. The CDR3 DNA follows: TGTGCCAGCAGGGGTCGACCGGGACTAGCGGGAGGGCCGTACGAGCAGTACTTC.

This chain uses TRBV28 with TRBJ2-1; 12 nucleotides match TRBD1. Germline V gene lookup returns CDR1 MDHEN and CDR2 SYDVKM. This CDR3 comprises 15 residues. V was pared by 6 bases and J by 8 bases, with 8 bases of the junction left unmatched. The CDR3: CASRLPGQGAYEQFF. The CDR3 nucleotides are TGTGCCAGCAGACTACCGGGACAGGGGGCCTATGAGCAGTTCTTC.

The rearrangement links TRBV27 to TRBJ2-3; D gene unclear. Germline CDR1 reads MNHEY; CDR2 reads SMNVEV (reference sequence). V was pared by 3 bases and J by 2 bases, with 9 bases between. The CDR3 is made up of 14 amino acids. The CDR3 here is CASSFQSITDTQYF. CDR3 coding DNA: TGTGCCAGCAGTTTCCAATCCATCACAGATACGCAGTATTTT.

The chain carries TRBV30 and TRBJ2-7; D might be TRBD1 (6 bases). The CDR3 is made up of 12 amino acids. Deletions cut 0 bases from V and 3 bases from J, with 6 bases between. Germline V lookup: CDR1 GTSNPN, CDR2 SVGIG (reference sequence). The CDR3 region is CAWSVQGYEQYF. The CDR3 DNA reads TGTGCCTGGAGTGTACAGGGCTACGAGCAGTACTTC.

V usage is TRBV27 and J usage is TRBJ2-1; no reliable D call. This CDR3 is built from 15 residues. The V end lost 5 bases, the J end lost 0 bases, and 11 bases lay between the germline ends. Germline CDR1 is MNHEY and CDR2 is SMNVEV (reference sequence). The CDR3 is CASSPDSFSYNEQFF. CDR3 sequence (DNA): TGTGCCAGCAGTCCAGATTCGTTCTCCTACAATGAGCAGTTCTTC.

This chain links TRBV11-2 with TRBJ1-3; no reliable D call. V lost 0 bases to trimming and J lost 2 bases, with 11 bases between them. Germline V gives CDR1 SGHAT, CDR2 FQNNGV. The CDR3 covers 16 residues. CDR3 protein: CASSLDRGSTGNTIYF. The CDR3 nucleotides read TGTGCCAGCAGCTTAGATCGAGGCAGTACTGGAAACACCATATATTTT.

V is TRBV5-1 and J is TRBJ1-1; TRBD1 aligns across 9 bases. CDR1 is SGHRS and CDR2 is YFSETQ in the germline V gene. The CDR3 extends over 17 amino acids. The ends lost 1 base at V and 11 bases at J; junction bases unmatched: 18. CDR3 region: CASSLTSYRTGATTAFF. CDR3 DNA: TGCGCCAGCAGCTTGACCTCATATCGGACAGGGGCGACAACCGCTTTCTTT.

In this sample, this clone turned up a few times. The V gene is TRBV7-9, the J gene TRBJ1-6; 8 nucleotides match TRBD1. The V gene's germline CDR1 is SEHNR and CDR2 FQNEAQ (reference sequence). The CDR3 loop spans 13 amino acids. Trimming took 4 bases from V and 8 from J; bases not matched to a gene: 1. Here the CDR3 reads CASSSTGDSPLHF. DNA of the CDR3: TGTGCCAGCAGCTCGACAGGGGATTCACCCCTCCACTTT.

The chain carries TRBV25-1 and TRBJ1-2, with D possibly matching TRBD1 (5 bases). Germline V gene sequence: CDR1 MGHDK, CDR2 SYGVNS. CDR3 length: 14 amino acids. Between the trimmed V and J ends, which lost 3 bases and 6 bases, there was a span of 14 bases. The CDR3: CASSEGTHTHGYTF. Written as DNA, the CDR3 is TGTGCCAGCAGTGAGGGGACTCACACCCATGGCTACACCTTC.

The CDR3 bases are TGCGCCAGCAGCCCGGGACAGGGTAGAGAGACCCAGTACTTC. Its protein is CASSPGQGRETQYF. The gene calls are TRBV5-1 and TRBJ2-5, with 9 bases lining up with TRBD1. Germline CDR1 is SGHRS and CDR2 is YFSETQ. The CDR3 has 14 residues. Trimming cost V 4 bases and J 4 bases; bases outside gene matches: 5.

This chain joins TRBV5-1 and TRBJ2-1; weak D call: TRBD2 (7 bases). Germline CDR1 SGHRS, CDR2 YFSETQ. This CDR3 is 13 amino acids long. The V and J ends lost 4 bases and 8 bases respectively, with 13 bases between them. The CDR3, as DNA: TGCGCCAGCAGCCTTGAAGGGGGGGATGAGCAGTTCTTC. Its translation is CASSLEGGDEQFF.

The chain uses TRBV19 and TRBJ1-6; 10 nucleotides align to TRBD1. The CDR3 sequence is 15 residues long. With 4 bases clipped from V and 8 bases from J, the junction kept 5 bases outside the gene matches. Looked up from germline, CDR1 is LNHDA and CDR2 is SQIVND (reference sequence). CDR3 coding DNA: TGTGCCAGTAGTAGAACCGGACAGGGGGATTCACCCCTCCACTTT. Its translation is CASSRTGQGDSPLHF. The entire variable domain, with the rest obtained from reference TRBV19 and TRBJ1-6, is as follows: DGGITQSPKYLFRKEGQNVTLSCEQNLNHDAMYWYRQDPGQGLRLIYYSQIVNDFQKGDIAEGYSVSREKKESFPLTVTSAQKNPTAFYLCASSRTGQGDSPLHFGNGTRLTVT.

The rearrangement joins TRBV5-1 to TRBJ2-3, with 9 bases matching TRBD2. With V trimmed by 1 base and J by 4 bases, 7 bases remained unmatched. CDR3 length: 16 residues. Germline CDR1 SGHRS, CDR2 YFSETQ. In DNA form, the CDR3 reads TGCGCCAGCAGCTTGAGAGTAGCGGGAGCTTCAGATACGCAGTATTTT. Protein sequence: CASSLRVAGASDTQYF.

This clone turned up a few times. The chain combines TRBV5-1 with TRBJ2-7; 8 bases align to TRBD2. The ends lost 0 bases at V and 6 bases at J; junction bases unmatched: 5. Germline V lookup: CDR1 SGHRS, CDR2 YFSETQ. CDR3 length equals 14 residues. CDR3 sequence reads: CASSLETSASEQYF. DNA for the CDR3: TGCGCCAGCAGCTTGGAGACTAGCGCCTCCGAGCAGTACTTC.

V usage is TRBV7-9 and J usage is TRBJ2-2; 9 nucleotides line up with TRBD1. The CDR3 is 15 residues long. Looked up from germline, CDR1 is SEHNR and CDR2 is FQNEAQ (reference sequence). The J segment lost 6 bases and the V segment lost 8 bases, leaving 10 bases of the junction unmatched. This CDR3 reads CASVPGQGRSGELFF. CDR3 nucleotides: TGTGCCAGCGTACCCGGACAGGGGAGGTCCGGGGAGCTGTTTTTT.

The CDR3 DNA reads TGTGCCAGCTTATACGGTGCAACTAATGAAAAACTGTTTTTT. Amino acids: CASLYGATNEKLFF. The chain has TRBV6-6 and TRBJ1-4; no definite D call. Germline assignment: CDR1 MNHNY and CDR2 SVGAGI (reference sequence). V gave up 8 bases and J gave up 0 bases, with 10 bases separating them. This CDR3 contains 14 residues.

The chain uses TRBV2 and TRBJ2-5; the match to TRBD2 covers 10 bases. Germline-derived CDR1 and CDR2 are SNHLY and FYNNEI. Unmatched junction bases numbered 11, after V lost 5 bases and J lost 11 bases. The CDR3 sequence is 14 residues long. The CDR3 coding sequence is TGTGCCAGCAGTAGACTAGCGGGCGTAGGGGAGCAGTACTTC. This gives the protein CASSRLAGVGEQYF.

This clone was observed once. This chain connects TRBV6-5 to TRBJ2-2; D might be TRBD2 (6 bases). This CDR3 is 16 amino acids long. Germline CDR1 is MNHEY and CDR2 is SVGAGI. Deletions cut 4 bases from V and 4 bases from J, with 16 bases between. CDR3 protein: CASSWDLSVPTGELFF. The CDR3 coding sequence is TGTGCCAGCAGTTGGGACTTATCGGTCCCCACCGGGGAGCTGTTTTTT.